This TCR beta chain was sequenced for a study of cytomegalovirus exposure and HLA in healthy donors. CDR3 length: 15 residues. Germline CDR1 SGDLS, CDR2 YYNGEE. Trimming took 0 bases from V and 3 from J, leaving 10 bases between them. PCR involved 60 Vbeta and 13 Jbeta primers. Assay used: immunoSEQ multiplex PCR; TCRdb lists only in-frame clones, some missing. The table has about 140,000 clones, more than 75% seen once. This clone was detected only once. The chain uses TRBV9 and TRBJ2-1; possible D gene TRBD2, 6 bases. Source material: PBMCs. The receptor was derived from a man in his thirties or forties in good health and CMV-seronegative. The CDR3 DNA follows: TGTGCCAGCAGCGTAGATGGCGGGATCTACAATGAGCAGTTCTTC. Translated, it gives CASSVDGGIYNEQFF. Together with reference TRBV9 and TRBJ2-1, the CDR3 gives the full variable domain: DSGVTQTPKHLITATGQRVTLRCSPRSGDLSVYWYQQSLDQGLQFLIQYYNGEERAKGNILERFSAQQFPDLHSELNLSSLELGDSALYFCASSVDGGIYNEQFFGPGTRLTVL.